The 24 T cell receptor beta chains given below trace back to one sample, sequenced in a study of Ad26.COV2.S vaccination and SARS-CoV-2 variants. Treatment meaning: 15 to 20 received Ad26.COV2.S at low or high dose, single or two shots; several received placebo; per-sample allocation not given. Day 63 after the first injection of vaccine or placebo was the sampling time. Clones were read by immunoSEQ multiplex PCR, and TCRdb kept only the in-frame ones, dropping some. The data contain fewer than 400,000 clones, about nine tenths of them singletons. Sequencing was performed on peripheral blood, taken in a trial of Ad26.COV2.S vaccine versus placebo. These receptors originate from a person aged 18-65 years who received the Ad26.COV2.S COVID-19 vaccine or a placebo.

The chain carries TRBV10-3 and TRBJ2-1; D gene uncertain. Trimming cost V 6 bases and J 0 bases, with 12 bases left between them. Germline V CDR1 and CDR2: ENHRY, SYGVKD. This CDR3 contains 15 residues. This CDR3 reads CAIRRSESSYNEQFF. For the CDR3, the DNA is TGTGCCATCAGAAGGAGCGAGAGCTCCTACAATGAGCAGTTCTTC.

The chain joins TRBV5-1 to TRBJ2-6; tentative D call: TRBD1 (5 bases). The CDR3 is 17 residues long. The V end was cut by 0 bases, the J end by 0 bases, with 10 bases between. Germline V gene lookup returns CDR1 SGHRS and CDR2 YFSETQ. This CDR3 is CASSLGGLPSGANVLTF. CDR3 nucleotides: TGCGCCAGCAGCTTGGGGGGCCTCCCCTCTGGGGCCAACGTCCTGACTTTC.

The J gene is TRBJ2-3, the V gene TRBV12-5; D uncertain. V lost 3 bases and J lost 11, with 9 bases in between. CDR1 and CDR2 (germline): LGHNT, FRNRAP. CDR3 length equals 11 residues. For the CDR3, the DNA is TGTGCTAGTGGTTTTCTTGAGGTGCAGTATTTT. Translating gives CASGFLEVQYF.

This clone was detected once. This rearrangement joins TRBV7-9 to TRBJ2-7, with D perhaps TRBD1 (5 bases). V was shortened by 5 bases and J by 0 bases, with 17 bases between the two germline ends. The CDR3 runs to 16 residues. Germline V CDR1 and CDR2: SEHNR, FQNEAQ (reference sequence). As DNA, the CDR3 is TGTGCCAGCAGCCTCCCTGTACAGGACCCCTCCTACGAGCAGTACTTC. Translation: CASSLPVQDPSYEQYF.

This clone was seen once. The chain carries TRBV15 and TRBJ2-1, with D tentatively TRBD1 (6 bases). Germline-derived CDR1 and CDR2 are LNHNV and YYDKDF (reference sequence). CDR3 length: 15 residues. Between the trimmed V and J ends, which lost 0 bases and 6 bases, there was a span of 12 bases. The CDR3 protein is CATSRDQTGINEQFF. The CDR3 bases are TGTGCCACCAGCAGAGATCAAACAGGGATCAATGAGCAGTTCTTC.

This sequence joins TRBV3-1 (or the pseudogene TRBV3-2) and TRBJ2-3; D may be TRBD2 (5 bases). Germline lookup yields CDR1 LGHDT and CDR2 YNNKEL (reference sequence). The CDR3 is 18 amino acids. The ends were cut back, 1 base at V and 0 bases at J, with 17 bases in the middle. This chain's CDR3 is CASSQAPTLAASTDTQYF. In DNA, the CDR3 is TGTGCCAGCAGCCAAGCCCCGACTCTAGCTGCTAGCACAGATACGCAGTATTTT.

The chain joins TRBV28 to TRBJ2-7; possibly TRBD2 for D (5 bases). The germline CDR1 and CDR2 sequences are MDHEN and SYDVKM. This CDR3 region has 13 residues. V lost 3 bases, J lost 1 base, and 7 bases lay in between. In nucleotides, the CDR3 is TGTGCCAGCAGTTTCGACTATTCCTACGAGCAGTACTTC. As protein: CASSFDYSYEQYF.

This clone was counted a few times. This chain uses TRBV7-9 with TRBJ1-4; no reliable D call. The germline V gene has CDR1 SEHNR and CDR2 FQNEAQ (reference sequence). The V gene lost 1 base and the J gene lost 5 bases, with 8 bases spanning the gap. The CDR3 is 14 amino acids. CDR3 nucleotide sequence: TGTGCCAGCAGCTTAGTACAGCCCAATGAAAAACTGTTTTTT. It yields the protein CASSLVQPNEKLFF.

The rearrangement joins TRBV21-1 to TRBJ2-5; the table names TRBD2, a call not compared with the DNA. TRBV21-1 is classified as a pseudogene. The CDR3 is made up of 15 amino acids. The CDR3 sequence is CASSYGLATQETQYF. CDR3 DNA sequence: TGTGCCAGCAGCTACGGACTAGCTACACAAGAGACCCAGTACTTC.

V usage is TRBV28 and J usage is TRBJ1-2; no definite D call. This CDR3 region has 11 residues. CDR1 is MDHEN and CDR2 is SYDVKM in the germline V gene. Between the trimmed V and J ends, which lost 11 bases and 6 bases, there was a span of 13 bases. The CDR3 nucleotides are TGTGCCTTGGGGTTTAGGGATGGCTACACCTTC. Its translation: CALGFRDGYTF.

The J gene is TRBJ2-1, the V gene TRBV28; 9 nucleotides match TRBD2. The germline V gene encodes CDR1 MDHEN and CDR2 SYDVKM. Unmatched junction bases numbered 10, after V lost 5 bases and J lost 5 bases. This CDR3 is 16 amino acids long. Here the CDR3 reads CASSHRLAGLNNEQFF. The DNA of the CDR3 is TGTGCCAGCAGTCATCGTCTAGCGGGACTCAACAATGAGCAGTTCTTC. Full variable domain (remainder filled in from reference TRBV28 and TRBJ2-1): DVKVTQSSRYLVKRTGEKVFLECVQDMDHENMFWYRQDPGLGLRLIYFSYDVKMKEKGDIPEGYSVSREKKERFSLILESASTNQTSMYLCASSHRLAGLNNEQFFGPGTRLTVL.

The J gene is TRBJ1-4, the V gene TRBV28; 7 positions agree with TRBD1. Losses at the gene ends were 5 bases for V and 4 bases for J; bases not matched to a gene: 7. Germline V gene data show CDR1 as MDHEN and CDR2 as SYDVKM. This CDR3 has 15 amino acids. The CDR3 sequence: CASSPGDRSNEKLFF. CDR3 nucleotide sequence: TGTGCCAGCAGTCCCGGGGACAGAAGTAATGAAAAACTGTTTTTT.

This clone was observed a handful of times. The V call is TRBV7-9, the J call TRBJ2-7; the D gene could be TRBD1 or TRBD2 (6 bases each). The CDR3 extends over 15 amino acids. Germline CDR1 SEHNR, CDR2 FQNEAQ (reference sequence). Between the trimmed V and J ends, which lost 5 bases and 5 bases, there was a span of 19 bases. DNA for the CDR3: TGTGCCAGCAGCCCTATGAGGGGGGATGTCGACGAGCAGTACTTC. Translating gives CASSPMRGDVDEQYF.

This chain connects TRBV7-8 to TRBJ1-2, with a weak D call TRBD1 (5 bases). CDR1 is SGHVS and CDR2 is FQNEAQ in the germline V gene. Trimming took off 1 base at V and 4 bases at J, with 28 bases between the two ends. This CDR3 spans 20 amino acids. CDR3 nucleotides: TGTGCCAGCAGCTTAGAATCGGTACCCTTAAGCAGGGAGAGTATCTATGGCTACACCTTC. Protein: CASSLESVPLSRESIYGYTF.

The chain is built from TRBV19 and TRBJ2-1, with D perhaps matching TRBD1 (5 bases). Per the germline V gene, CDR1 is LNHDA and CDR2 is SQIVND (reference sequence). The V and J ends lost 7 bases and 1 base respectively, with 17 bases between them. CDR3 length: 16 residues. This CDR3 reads CASTPQGARSYNEQFF. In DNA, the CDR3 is TGTGCCAGTACTCCCCAAGGGGCTAGATCCTACAATGAGCAGTTCTTC.

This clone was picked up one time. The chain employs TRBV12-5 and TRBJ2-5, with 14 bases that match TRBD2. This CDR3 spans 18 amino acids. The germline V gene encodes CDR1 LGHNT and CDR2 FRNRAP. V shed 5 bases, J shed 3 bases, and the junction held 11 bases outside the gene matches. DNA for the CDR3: TGTGCTAGTGGTCCCGGGACTAGCGGGAGAAGGGGGGAAGAGACCCAGTACTTC. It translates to CASGPGTSGRRGEETQYF.

The DNA for the CDR3 is TGTGCCAGCAGCGTAGTCGCGTGGGACTCTTCGGGGACCGGGGAGCTGTTTTTT. It encodes CASSVVAWDSSGTGELFF. The V gene is TRBV9, the J gene TRBJ2-2, with D perhaps TRBD2 (6 bases). The V gene lost 0 bases and the J gene lost 5 bases, with 20 bases spanning the gap. Germline CDR1 SGDLS, CDR2 YYNGEE. The CDR3 consists of 18 residues.

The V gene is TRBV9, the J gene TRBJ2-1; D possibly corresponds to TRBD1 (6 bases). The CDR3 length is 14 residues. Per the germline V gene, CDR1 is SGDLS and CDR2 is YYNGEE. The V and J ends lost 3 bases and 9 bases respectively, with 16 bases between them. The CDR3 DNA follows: TGTGCCAGCAGCGGGACGTACAGGGTTAGTGAGCAGTTCTTC. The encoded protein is CASSGTYRVSEQFF.

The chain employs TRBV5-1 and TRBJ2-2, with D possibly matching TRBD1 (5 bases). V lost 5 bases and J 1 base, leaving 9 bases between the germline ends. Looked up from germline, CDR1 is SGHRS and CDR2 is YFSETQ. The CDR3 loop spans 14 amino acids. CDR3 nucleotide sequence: TGCGCCAGCAGGTGGGGCTTGAACACCGGGGAGCTGTTTTTT. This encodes CASRWGLNTGELFF.

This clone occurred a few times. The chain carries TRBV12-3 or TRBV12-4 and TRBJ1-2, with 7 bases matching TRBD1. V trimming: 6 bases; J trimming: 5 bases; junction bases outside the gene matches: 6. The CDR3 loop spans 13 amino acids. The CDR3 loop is CASSYGQVYGYTF. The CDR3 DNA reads TGTGCCAGCAGCTATGGACAGGTTTATGGCTACACCTTC.

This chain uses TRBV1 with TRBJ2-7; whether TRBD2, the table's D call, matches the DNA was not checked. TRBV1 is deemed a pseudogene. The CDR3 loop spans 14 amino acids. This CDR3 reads CTSSRWTSLAEQYF. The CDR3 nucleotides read TGCACCAGCAGCCGCTGGACTAGCCTCGCCGAGCAGTACTTC.

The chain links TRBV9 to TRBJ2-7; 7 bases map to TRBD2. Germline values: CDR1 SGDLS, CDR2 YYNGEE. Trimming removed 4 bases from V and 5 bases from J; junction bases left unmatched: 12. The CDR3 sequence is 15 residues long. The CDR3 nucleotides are TGTGCCAGCAGCCCCCGGGTGGGAGGGATTGACGAGCAGTACTTC. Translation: CASSPRVGGIDEQYF.

CDR3 bases: TGTGCCAGCAGCTTAGGGACAGGGGGTCCCCGTAACTCCTACAATGAGCAGTTCTTC. Translating it yields CASSLGTGGPRNSYNEQFF. The chain has TRBV7-9 and TRBJ2-1, with TRBD1 matching 10 bases. Germline CDR1 SEHNR, CDR2 FQNEAQ (reference sequence). The CDR3 length is 19 residues. With 1 base clipped from V and 0 bases from J, the junction kept 9 bases outside the gene matches.

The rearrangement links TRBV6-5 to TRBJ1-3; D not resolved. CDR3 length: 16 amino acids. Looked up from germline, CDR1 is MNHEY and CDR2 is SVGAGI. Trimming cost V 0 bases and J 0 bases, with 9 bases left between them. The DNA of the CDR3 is TGTGCCAGCAGTTACTCCCTAGGGCGCTCTGGAAACACCATATATTTT. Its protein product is CASSYSLGRSGNTIYF.